This record covers a single T cell receptor (beta chain). Its matching antigen is unknown. Culture proceeded for nine to ten days, and CD4+ T cells were then isolated. Each participant was administered two doses of either the BNT162b2 or the mRNA-1273 vaccine. These data are taken from a study of vaccination effects on CD4 cells after COVID-19. Study-wide background: After expansion with viral peptide pools in the ViraFEST assay, antigen-specific CD4+ T cells were sequenced. Post-vaccine sample collection fell at a median of 72 days after the second dose.

Sequencing used immunoSEQ multiplex PCR; TCRdb keeps in-frame clones, though not all of them. The table has about 47,000 clones, about 70% seen once. Germline CDR1 reads MNHEY; CDR2 reads SVGAGI. J gave up 4 bases and V 2 bases, and 9 bases lay outside the gene matches. There are 16 residues in the CDR3. The sequencing here drew on CD4+ T cells from PBMCs cultured without peptide, taken after COVID-19 vaccination. V gene TRBV6-5 combines with J gene TRBJ2-5; 8 bases match TRBD2. The TCR originated in a human donor who received a COVID-19 vaccine. The CDR3 DNA follows: TGTGCCAGCAGTTACCATACTAGCGGTGGGGGAGAGACCCAGTACTTC. It encodes CASSYHTSGGGETQYF.